This TCR beta chain was captured in a study of blood T cell repertoires in COVID-19 (dated by TCRdb to 2018 to 2021). In the study overall: The collaborator samples originated in the United States, Italy and Spain and spanned the acute and convalescent phases of COVID-19. Nearly every sample came with metadata listing a de-identified subject ID, COVID-19 status, age in years and sex. The material from the prospective study consisted of cDNA or gDNA derived from T cells, B-cell-depleted T cells, or PBMCs. The repertoires were released in a freely available public database intended as a resource for research on the immune response to SARS-CoV-2. The dataset comprised deeply sampled blood TCRbeta repertoires from subjects exposed to, actively infected with, or recovered from COVID-19. The samples were drawn from two sources: the first 160 participants of the ongoing ImmuneRACE study, and over 950 subjects contributed by 6 global collaborators. Where available, HLA class I and class II types were taken from metadata supplied by the sample provider and were not determined by assay-based typing. Study-wide conclusions, independent of this receptor: Clinical and demographic metadata were provided uncurated, with the amount varying by source and participant.

Each collaborating institution followed its own protocols to collect whole blood in K2EDTA tubes. Collaborator samples were shipped for TCRbeta analysis as frozen whole blood, isolated PBMCs, or DNA extracted from either sample type. About this clone: No cognate antigen has been identified for it. Base qualities are missing; no much larger clone stands one base away.

Including the terminal cysteine and phenylalanine, the CDR3 comprises 15 residues. This entry keeps only the CDR3 DNA: 45 bases, framed from base 1. V is shortened by 0 bases, J by 5 bases, and the region joining them spans 11 bases. According to the germline V gene, CDR1 reads MGHRA and CDR2 reads YSYEKL. TCRbeta CDR3 regions were amplified from genomic DNA by means of the immunoSEQ Assay, a bias-controlled multiplex PCR. The study's own analysis went as follows. The number of nucleated cells in each sample was estimated from the amplification of reference gene primers within the assay. Sequence reads were collapsed and filtered to measure the absolute abundance of every unique TCRbeta CDR3 rearrangement. For each sample, productive Simpson clonality was calculated as the square root of Simpson's diversity index across productive rearrangements. TCRdb carries this immuneACCESS record with in-frame sequences only. Its versions omit some clonotypes, under half of them owing to an unresolved V gene in the studies checked, with the rest unexplained. Clone size and V and J calls were adopted from that table, with D and trimming inferred from the DNA. This sample comprises more than 65,000 clones, around 80% of them detected only once. Together, the top ten hold about 5.6% of the sample.

The sequencing input was peripheral blood. This clonotype was sampled from a man aged 60 to 75 with active or convalescent COVID-19. Here the chain combines TRBV4-1 and TRBJ2-1; the D region possibly corresponds to TRBD1 (6 bases align). The DNA is TGCGCCAGCAGCCAAGAAGGGGGAATTGACAATGAGCAGTTCTTC. Its translation is CASSQEGGIDNEQFF.